This T cell receptor (beta chain) appears in the sequencing data of a study of blood T cell repertoires in COVID-19. Study-wide background: T cells, B-cell-depleted T cells, or PBMCs supplied cDNA or gDNA.

Study processing details: Amplification of reference gene primers provided the estimated nucleated cell counts. The method was immunoSEQ multiplex PCR; TCRdb's version includes in-frame clones alone and lacks a portion of them. For V, J and clone size, that table is used; D and trimming come from the DNA. The sample holds 200,000 to 300,000 clones; about nine tenths are singletons and the top ten take 3.7%. The CDR3 has 15 residues. Unmatched junction bases numbered 6, after V lost 3 bases and J lost 3 bases. Germline loops: CDR1 SGDLS, CDR2 YYNGEE. The sequenced sample consisted of peripheral blood. The chain joins TRBV9 to TRBJ2-7; 10 bases line up with TRBD1. The origin of this receptor is a woman between 40 and 55 years old with acute or convalescent COVID-19. In DNA form, the CDR3 reads TGTGCCAGCAGCGAGGGGGGACAGGGGCACTACGAGCAGTACGTC. Protein product: CASSEGGQGHYEQYV.